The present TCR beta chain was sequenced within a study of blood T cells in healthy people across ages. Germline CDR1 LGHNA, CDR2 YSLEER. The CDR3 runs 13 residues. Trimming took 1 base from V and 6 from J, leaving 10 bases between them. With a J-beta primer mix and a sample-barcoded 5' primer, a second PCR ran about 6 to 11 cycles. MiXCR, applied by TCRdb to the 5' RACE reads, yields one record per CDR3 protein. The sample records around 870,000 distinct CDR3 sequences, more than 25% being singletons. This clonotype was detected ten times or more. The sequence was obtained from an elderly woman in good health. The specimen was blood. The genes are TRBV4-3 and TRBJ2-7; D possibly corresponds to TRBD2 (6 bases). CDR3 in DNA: TGCGCCAGCAGCCAAGGACTGGGAGGCGAGCAGTACTTC. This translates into CASSQGLGGEQYF.